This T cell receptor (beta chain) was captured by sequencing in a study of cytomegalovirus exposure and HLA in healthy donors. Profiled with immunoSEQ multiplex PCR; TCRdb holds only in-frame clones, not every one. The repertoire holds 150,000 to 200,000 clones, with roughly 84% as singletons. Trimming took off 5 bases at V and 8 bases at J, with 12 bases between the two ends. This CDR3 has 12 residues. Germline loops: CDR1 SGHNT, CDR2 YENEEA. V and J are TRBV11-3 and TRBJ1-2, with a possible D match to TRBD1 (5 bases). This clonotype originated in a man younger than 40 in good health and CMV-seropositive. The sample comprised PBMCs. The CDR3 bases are TGTGCCAGCAGCCGGGCGGGGGTCGGCTACACCTTC. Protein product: CASSRAGVGYTF.